This T cell receptor beta chain appears in the sequencing data of a study of cytomegalovirus exposure and HLA in healthy donors. Germline V gene lookup returns CDR1 MNHEY and CDR2 SVGAGI. J gave up 8 bases and V 10 bases, and 10 bases lay outside the gene matches. There are 12 residues in the CDR3. It was with 60 Vbeta and 13 Jbeta primers that the PCR ran. The data were produced by immunoSEQ multiplex PCR, yet TCRdb's version contains in-frame clones alone and is incomplete. Of about 120,000 clones listed, about 78% are singletons. The V call is TRBV6-5, the J call TRBJ1-1, with 7 positions matching TRBD1. Sequencing used PBMCs. The TCR comes from a man in his thirties or forties in good health and CMV-seronegative. CDR3 bases: TGTGCCACCCAAACCGGACAGGTGGAAGCTTTCTTT. Its translation is CATQTGQVEAFF.